Given below is one T cell receptor (beta chain) in context. Its antigen is still unknown. Since a much larger clone is just one base distant, this may be a read error. Trimming cost V 4 bases and J 7 bases, with 18 bases left between them. Germline lookup yields CDR1 MRHNA and CDR2 SNTAGT. This CDR3 region has 15 residues. These data come from a study of tumor-infiltrating lymphocytes in primary liver carcinoma. Study-wide points: Paired tumor-adjacent and tumor-blood samples overlapped less than tumor region pairs did.

TCR beta cDNA was prepared out of roughly 0.5 ug total RNA by means of a constant-region primer. ARM-PCR was slightly modified, and three nested multiplex PCR rounds with it gave rise to the TCR beta libraries. TRBV1-TRBV30 forward primers paired with a C-beta reverse primer drove the first two PCR rounds, about 10 cycles each. TCRdb re-called the multiplex PCR reads through MiXCR, storing one row per CDR3 protein. The table has about 200,000 distinct CDR3 sequences, about 61% seen once. The blood RNA (from unsorted whole blood) was obtained, and germline DNA was also extracted. The sequencing input was peripheral blood. This rearrangement joins TRBV6-4 to TRBJ2-3, with D perhaps assigned TRBD1 or TRBD2 (6 bases each). The sequence derives from a woman aged 55-69 years with primary liver carcinoma and hepatitis B virus infection. As DNA, the CDR3 is TGTGCCAGCAGTGCCCGGACAAGGGGGGATAATACGCAGTATTTT. Translating it yields CASSARTRGDNTQYF.